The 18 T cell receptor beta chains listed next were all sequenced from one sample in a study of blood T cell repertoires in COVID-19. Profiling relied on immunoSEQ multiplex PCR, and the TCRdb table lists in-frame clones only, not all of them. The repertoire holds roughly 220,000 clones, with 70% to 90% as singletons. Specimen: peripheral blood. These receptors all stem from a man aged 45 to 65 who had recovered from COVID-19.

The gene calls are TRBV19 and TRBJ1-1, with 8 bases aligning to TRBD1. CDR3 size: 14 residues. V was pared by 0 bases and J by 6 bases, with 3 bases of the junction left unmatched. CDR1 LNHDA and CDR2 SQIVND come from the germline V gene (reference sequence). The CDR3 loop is CASSIDGQGPEAFF. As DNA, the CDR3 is TGTGCCAGTAGTATAGACGGACAGGGCCCTGAAGCTTTCTTT.

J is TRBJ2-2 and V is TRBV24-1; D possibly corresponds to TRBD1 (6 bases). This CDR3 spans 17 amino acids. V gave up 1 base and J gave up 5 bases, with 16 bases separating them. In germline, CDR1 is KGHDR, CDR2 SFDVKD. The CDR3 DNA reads TGTGCCACCAGTGATTTTATCGGGACACGAGGTACCGGGGAGCTGTTTTTT. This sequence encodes CATSDFIGTRGTGELFF.

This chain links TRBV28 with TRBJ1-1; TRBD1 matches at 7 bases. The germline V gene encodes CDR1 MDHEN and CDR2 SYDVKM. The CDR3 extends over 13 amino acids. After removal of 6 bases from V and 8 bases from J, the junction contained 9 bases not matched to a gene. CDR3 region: CASSRTGRPEAFF. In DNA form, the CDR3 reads TGTGCCAGCAGCCGGACAGGCCGACCAGAAGCTTTCTTT.

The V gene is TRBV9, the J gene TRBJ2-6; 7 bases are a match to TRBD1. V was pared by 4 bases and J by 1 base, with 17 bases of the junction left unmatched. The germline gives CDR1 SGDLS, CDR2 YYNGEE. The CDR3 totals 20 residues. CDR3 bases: TGTGCCAGCAGCCCTTATCTGGGACAGAATGTGAATTCTGGGGCCAACGTCCTGACTTTC. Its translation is CASSPYLGQNVNSGANVLTF.

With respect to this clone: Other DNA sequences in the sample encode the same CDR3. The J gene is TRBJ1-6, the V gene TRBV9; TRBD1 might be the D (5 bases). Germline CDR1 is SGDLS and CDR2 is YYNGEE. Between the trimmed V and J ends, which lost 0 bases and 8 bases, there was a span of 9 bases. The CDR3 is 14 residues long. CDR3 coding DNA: TGTGCCAGCAGCGTAGAGCAAGGGGATTCACCCCTCCACTTT. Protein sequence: CASSVEQGDSPLHF.

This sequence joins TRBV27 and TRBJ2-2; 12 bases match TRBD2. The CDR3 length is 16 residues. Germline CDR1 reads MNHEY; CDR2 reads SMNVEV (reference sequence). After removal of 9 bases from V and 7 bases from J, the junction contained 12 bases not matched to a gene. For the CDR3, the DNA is TGTGCCAGTCAACTAGCGGGAGGTCGGTTAGGCGGGGAGCTGTTTTTT. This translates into CASQLAGGRLGGELFF.

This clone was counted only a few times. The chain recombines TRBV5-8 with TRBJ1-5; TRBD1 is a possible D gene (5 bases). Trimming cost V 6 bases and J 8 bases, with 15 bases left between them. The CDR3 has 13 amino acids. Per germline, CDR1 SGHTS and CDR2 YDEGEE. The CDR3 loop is CASTDSRWEPQHF. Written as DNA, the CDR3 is TGTGCCAGCACCGACAGTCGATGGGAGCCCCAGCATTTT.

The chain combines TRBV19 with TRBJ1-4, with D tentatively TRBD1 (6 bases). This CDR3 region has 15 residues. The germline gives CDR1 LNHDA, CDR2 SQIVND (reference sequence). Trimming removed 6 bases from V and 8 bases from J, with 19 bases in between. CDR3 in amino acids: CASSKEQGRWEKLFF. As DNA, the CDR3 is TGTGCCAGTAGCAAGGAACAGGGACGGTGGGAAAAACTGTTTTTT.

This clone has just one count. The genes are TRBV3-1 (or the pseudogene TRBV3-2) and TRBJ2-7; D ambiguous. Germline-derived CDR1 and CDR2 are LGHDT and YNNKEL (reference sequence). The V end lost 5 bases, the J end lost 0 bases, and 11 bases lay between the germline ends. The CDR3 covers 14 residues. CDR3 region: CASSAHSDSYEQYF. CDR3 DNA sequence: TGTGCCAGCAGCGCGCACTCCGACTCCTACGAGCAGTACTTC.

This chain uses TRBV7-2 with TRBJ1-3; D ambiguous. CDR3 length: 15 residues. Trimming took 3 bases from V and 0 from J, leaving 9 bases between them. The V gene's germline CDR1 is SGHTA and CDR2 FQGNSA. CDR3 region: CASSLYSPSGNTIYF. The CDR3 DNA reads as TGTGCCAGCAGCTTGTATAGCCCCTCTGGAAACACCATATATTTT.

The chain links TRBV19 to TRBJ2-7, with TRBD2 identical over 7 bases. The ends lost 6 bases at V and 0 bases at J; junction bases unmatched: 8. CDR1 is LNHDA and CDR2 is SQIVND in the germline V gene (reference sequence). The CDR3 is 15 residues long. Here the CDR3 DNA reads TGTGCCAGTAGGAGGTTTGGGGAGGGCTCCTACGAGCAGTACTTC. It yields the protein CASRRFGEGSYEQYF.

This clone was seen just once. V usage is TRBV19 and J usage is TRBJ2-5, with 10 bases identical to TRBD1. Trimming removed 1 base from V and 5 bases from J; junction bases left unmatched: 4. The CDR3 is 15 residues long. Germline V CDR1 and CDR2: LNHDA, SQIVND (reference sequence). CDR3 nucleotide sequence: TGTGCCAGTAGTATAGGACAGGGGGCTCGGGAGACCCAGTACTTC. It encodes CASSIGQGARETQYF.

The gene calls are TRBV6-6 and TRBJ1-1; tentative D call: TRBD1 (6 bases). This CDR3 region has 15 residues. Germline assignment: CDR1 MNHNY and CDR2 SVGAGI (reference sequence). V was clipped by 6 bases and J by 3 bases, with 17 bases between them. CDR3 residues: CASRKETGIYTEAFF. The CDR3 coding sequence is TGTGCCAGCAGGAAAGAAACAGGGATTTACACTGAAGCTTTCTTT.

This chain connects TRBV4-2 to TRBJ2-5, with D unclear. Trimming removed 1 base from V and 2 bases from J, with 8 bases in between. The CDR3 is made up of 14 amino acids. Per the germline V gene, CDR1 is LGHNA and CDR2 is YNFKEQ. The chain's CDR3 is CASSQGNIQETQYF. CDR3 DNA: TGTGCCAGCAGCCAAGGAAACATACAAGAGACCCAGTACTTC.

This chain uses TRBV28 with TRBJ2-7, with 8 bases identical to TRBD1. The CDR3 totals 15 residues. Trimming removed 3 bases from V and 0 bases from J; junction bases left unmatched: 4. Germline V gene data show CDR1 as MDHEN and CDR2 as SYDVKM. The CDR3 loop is CASSFRDRNSYEQYF. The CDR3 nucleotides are TGTGCCAGCAGTTTTAGGGACAGGAACTCCTACGAGCAGTACTTC. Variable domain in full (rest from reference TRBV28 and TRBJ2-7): DVKVTQSSRYLVKRTGEKVFLECVQDMDHENMFWYRQDPGLGLRLIYFSYDVKMKEKGDIPEGYSVSREKKERFSLILESASTNQTSMYLCASSFRDRNSYEQYFGPGTRLTVT.

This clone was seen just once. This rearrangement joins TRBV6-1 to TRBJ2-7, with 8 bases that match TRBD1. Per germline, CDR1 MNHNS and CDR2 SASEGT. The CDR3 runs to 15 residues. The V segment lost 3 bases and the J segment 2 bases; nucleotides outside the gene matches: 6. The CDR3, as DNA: TGTGCCAGCAGTGAGCCGACAGGGGCACCCTACGAGCAGTACTTC. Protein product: CASSEPTGAPYEQYF.

The CDR3 sequence: CASSSGGQETQYF. The CDR3 nucleotides read TGTGCCAGCTCATCTGGCGGTCAAGAGACCCAGTACTTC. The chain links TRBV18 to TRBJ2-5; D call uncertain. Germline V gene data show CDR1 as KGHSH and CDR2 as LQKENI. There are 13 residues in the CDR3. The V and J ends lost 5 bases and 2 bases respectively, with 9 bases between them.

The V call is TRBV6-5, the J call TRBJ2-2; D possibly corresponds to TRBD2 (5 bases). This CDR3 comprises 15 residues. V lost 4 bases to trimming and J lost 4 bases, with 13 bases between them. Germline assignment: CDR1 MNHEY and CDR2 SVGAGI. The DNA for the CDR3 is TGTGCCAGCAGTTCGGACTCGTGGGGCACCGGGGAGCTGTTTTTT. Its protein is CASSSDSWGTGELFF.